This TCR beta chain was observed in a study of blood T cell repertoires in COVID-19. Study-wide background: Sources were T cells, B-cell-depleted T cells, or PBMCs; the material itself was cDNA or gDNA.

This CDR3 has 14 amino acids. V was pared by 7 bases and J by 4 bases, with 10 bases of the junction left unmatched. From germline, CDR1 is MDHEN and CDR2 SYDVKM. As handled by the study authors: Reference gene primer amplification in the assay estimated nucleated cell counts. Libraries were prepared by immunoSEQ multiplex PCR; TCRdb keeps only in-frame clonotypes and omits some of them. V, J and clone size derive from that table, while D and trimming were established from the DNA sequence. The table has about 110,000 clones, approximately 88% seen once. The chain combines TRBV28 with TRBJ2-7; 7 bases agree with TRBD2. The sample taken for sequencing was peripheral blood. This clonotype originated in a man between 40 and 49 years old with active or convalescent COVID-19. The DNA of the CDR3 is TGTGCCAGCACCATACCGGGACTATCATACGAGCAGTACTTC. Translating it yields CASTIPGLSYEQYF.